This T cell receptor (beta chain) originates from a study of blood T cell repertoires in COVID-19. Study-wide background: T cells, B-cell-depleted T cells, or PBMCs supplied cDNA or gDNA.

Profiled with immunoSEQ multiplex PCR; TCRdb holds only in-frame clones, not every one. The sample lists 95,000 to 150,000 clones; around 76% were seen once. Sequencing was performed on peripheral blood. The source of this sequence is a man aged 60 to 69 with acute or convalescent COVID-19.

The CDR3 DNA reads as TGTGCCAGCAGCCACCAGAATTGGGGGCTTCTCTATGGCTACACCTTC. Amino acids: CASSHQNWGLLYGYTF. The V and J genes are TRBV11-3 and TRBJ1-2; a weak D match, TRBD1 (6 bases). From germline, CDR1 is SGHNT and CDR2 YENEEA. Trimming pared 5 bases from V and 4 bases from J, leaving 20 bases between. The CDR3 length is 16 residues.